Following are 8 T cell receptor beta chains from one sample sequenced in a study of blood T cell repertoires in COVID-19. Measured with immunoSEQ multiplex PCR; TCRdb has only the in-frame clones, and not every one. The sample carries about 140,000 clones, about 81% recorded once. Sequenced: peripheral blood. Receptors originate from a woman of 80 years or more with acute or convalescent COVID-19.

This clone showed up just a few times. J is TRBJ1-3 and V is TRBV5-1, with 8 bases lining up with TRBD1. CDR3 length: 17 residues. CDR1 is SGHRS and CDR2 is YFSETQ in the germline V gene. With 0 bases clipped from V and 0 bases from J, the junction kept 5 bases outside the gene matches. Here the CDR3 reads CASSLVPGQVSGNTIYF. The CDR3 bases are TGCGCCAGCAGCTTGGTTCCGGGACAGGTCTCTGGAAACACCATATATTTT.

V gene TRBV9 combines with J gene TRBJ2-7; unclear D gene. CDR1 SGDLS and CDR2 YYNGEE come from the germline V gene. CDR3 length equals 15 residues. V lost 0 bases and J lost 2, with 12 bases in between. CDR3 protein: CASSVGALSPYEQYF. CDR3 DNA sequence: TGTGCCAGCAGCGTAGGGGCCCTATCACCCTACGAGCAGTACTTC. Full variable domain (rest looked up from reference TRBV9 and TRBJ2-7): DSGVTQTPKHLITATGQRVTLRCSPRSGDLSVYWYQQSLDQGLQFLIQYYNGEERAKGNILERFSAQQFPDLHSELNLSSLELGDSALYFCASSVGALSPYEQYFGPGTRLTVT.

The chain carries TRBV20-1 and TRBJ1-3; no reliable D call. Germline V gene data show CDR1 as DFQATT and CDR2 as SNEGSKA (reference sequence). The CDR3 spans 13 residues. The ends were cut back, 3 bases at V and 9 bases at J, with 15 bases in the middle. The CDR3 coding sequence is TGCAGTGCTAGTCTGTCGGGTGTCGGCACCATATATTTT. It translates to CSASLSGVGTIYF.

The V gene is TRBV3-1 (or the pseudogene TRBV3-2), the J gene TRBJ1-3; D may be TRBD1 (6 bases). From germline, CDR1 is LGHDT and CDR2 YNNKEL (reference sequence). The CDR3 extends over 15 amino acids. Trimming pared 4 bases from V and 3 bases from J, leaving 13 bases between. The CDR3 reads CASSPLGQHGNTIYF. The CDR3 region has the DNA TGTGCCAGCAGCCCCCTCGGACAGCATGGAAACACCATATATTTT.

This CDR3 is CASTPRQGAYNEQFF. In nucleotides, the CDR3 is TGTGCCAGTACCCCTCGACAGGGAGCCTACAATGAGCAGTTCTTC. The chain uses TRBV19 and TRBJ2-1; TRBD1 matches at 7 bases. CDR1 is LNHDA, CDR2 SQIVND, per germline (reference sequence). CDR3 length: 15 residues. The junction had 8 bases not matched to a gene; V was cut back by 7 bases and J by 2 bases.

This clone was counted once. The chain uses TRBV7-3 and TRBJ2-3; 8 bases line up with TRBD2. Germline CDR1 is SGHTA and CDR2 is FQGTGA. V dropped 4 bases and J dropped 3; count of bases not matched to a gene: 9. The length of the CDR3 is 16 residues. The CDR3 sequence: CASSSLRGGRTDTQYF. In nucleotides, the CDR3 is TGTGCCAGCAGCTCGTTACGCGGGGGGAGGACAGATACGCAGTATTTT.

The J gene is TRBJ2-5, the V gene TRBV5-1, with TRBD2 identical over 14 bases. V lost 4 bases and J lost 4; bases outside the gene matches: 3. CDR1 and CDR2 (germline): SGHRS, YFSETQ. The CDR3 is 15 amino acids. CDR3: CASSQGTSGRETQYF. For the CDR3, the DNA is TGCGCCAGCAGCCAAGGGACTAGCGGGAGAGAGACCCAGTACTTC.

The chain carries TRBV23-1 and TRBJ2-6, with 9 bases aligning to TRBD1. TRBV23-1 is annotated as an ORF whose role is uncertain. V trimming: 3 bases; J trimming: 4 bases; junction bases outside the gene matches: 7. The length of the CDR3 is 17 residues. CDR3 DNA sequence: TGCGCCAGCAGTCACTCCGGGACAGGGACCGGGGCCAACGTCCTGACTTTC. Protein sequence: CASSHSGTGTGANVLTF.